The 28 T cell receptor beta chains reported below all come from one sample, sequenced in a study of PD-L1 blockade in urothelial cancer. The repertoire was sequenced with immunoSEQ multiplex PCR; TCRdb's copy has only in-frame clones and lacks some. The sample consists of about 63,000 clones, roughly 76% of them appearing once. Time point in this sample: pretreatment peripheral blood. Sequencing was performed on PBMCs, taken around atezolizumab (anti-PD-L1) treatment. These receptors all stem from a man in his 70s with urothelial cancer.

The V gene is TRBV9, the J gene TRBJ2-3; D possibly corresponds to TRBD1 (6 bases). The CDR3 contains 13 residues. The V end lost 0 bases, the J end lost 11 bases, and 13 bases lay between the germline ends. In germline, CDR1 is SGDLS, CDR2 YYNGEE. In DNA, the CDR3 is TGTGCCAGCAGCGTAGACCGGGACACAATGCAGTATTTT. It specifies CASSVDRDTMQYF.

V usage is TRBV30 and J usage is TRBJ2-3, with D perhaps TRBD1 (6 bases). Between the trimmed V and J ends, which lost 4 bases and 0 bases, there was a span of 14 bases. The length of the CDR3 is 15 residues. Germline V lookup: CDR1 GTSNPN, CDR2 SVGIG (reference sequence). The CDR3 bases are TGTGCCTGGACAGGGGTTAGCACTAGCACAGATACGCAGTATTTT. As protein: CAWTGVSTSTDTQYF.

Written as DNA, the CDR3 is TGTGCCAGCAGCTTGGGCGGAGGGGACTACGAGCAGTACTTC. It encodes CASSLGGGDYEQYF. The chain has TRBV5-6 and TRBJ2-7; possibly TRBD2 for D (6 bases). The CDR3 is made up of 14 amino acids. The V gene's germline CDR1 is SGHDT and CDR2 YYEEEE. Trimming left V 0 bases short and J 3 bases short, with 10 bases between.

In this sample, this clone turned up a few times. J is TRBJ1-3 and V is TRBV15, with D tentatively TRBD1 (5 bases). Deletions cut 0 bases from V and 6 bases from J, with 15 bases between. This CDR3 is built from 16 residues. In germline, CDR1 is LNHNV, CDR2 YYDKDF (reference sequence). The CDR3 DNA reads TGTGCCACCAGCAGAGAACGAAGGGGAATTGAAAACACCATATATTTT. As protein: CATSRERRGIENTIYF.

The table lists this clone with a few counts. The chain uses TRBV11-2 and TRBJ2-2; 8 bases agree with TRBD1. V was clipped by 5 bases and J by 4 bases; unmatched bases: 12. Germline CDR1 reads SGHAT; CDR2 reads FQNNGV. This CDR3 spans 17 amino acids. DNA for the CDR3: TGTGCCAGCAGCCCCTACCCAGGGGGCGCGTCCACCGGGGAGCTGTTTTTT. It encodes CASSPYPGGASTGELFF.

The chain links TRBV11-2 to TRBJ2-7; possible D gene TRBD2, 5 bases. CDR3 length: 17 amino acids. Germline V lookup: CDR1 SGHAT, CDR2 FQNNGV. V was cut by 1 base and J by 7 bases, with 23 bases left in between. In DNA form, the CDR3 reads TGTGCCAGCAGCTTAGCTTCCCGGAGTCTATCGCCGGGAGAGCAGTACTTC. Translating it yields CASSLASRSLSPGEQYF.

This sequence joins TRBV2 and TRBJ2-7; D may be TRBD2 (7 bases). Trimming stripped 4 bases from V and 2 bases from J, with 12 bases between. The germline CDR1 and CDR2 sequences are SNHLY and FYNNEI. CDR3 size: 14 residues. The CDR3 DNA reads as TGTGCCAGCAGTGGCGGGGGCATCCCCTACGAGCAGTACTTC. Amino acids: CASSGGGIPYEQYF.

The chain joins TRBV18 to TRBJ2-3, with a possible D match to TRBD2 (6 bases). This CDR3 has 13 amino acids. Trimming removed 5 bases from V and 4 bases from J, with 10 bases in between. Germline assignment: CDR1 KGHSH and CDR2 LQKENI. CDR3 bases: TGTGCCAGCTCAAAACTAGCAGCAGATACGCAGTATTTT. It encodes CASSKLAADTQYF.

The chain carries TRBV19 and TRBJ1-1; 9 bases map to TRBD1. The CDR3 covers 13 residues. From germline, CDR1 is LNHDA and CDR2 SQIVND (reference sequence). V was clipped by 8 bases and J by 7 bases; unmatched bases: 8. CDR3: CASSSHRGLEAFF. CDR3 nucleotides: TGTGCCAGTTCGTCGCACAGGGGGCTTGAAGCTTTCTTT. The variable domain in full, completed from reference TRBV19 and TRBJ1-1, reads DGGITQSPKYLFRKEGQNVTLSCEQNLNHDAMYWYRQDPGQGLRLIYYSQIVNDFQKGDIAEGYSVSREKKESFPLTVTSAQKNPTAFYLCASSSHRGLEAFFGQGTRLTVV.

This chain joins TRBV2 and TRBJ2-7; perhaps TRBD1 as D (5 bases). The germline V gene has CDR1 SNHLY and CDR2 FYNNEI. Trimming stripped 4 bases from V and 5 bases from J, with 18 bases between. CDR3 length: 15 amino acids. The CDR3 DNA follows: TGTGCCAGCAGTGGAGCCAGGGTGTTATCGGACGAGCAGTACTTC. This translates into CASSGARVLSDEQYF.

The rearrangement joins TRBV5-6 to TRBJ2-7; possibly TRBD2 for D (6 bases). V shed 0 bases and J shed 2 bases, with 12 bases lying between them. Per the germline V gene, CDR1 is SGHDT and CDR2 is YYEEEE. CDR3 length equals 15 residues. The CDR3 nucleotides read TGTGCCAGCAGCTTGGAGCCTAGCGATGCCTACGAGCAGTACTTC. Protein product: CASSLEPSDAYEQYF.

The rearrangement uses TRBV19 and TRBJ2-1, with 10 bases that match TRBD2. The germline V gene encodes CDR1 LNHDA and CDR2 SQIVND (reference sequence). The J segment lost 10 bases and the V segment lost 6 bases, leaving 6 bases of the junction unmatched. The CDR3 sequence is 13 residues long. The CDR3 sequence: CASSRTSGGEQFF. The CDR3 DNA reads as TGTGCCAGTAGCAGGACTAGCGGCGGAGAGCAGTTCTTC.

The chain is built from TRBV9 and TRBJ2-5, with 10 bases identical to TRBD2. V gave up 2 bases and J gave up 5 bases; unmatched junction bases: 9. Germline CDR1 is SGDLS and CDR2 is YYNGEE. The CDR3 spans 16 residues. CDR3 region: CASSVGSGGNGETQYF. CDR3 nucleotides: TGTGCCAGCAGCGTGGGTAGCGGGGGGAACGGGGAGACCCAGTACTTC.

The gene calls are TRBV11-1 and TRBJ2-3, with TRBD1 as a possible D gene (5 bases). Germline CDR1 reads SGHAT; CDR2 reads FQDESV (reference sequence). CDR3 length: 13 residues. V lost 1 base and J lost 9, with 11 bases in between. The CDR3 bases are TGTGCCAGCAGCTTAGTAGGGTCAGGGACGCAGTATTTT. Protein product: CASSLVGSGTQYF. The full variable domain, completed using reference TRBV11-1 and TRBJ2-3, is EAEVAQSPRYKITEKSQAVAFWCDPISGHATLYWYRQILGQGPELLVQFQDESVVDDSQLPKDRFSAERLKGVDSTLKIQPAELGDSAMYLCASSLVGSGTQYFGPGTRLTVL.

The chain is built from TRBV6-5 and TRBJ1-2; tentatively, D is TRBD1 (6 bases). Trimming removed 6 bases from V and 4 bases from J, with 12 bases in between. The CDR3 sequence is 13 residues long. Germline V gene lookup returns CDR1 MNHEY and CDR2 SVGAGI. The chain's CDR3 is CASRPPGVYGYTF. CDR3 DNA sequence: TGTGCCAGCAGACCCCCAGGGGTCTATGGCTACACCTTC.

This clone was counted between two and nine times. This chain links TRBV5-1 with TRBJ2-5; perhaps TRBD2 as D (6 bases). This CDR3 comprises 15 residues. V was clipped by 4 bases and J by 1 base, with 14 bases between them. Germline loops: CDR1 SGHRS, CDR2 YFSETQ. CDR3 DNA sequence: TGCGCCAGCAGCCGGCAGATGCGGGGCCAAGAGACCCAGTACTTC. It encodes CASSRQMRGQETQYF.

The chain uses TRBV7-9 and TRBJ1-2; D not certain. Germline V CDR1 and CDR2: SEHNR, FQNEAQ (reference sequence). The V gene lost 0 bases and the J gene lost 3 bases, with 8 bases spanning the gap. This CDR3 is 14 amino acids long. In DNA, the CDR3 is TGTGCCAGCAGCTTAGCGGGCACCTACTATGGCTACACCTTC. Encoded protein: CASSLAGTYYGYTF.

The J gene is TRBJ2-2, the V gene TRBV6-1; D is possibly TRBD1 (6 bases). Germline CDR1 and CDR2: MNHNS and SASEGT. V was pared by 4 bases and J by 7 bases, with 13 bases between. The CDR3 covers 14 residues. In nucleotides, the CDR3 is TGTGCCAGCAGTGGAAACAGGGAGAGCGGGGAGCTGTTTTTT. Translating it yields CASSGNRESGELFF.

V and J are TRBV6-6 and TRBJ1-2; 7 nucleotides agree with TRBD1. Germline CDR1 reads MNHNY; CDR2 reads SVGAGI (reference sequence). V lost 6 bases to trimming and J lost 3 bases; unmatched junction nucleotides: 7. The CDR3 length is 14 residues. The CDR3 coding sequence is TGTGCCAGCAGATCGACAGGGACATACTATGGCTACACCTTC. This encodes CASRSTGTYYGYTF.

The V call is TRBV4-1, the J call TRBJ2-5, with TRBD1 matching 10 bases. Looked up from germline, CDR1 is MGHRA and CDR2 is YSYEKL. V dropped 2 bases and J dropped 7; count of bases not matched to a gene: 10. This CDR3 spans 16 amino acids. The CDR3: CASSQLPGQGLGTQYF. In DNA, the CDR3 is TGCGCCAGCAGCCAACTACCGGGACAGGGGTTGGGGACCCAGTACTTC.

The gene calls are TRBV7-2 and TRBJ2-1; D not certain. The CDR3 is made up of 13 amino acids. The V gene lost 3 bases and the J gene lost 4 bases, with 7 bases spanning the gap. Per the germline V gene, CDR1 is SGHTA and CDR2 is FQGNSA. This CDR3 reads CASSFEKYNEQFF. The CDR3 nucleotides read TGTGCCAGCAGCTTCGAGAAGTACAATGAGCAGTTCTTC.

The CDR3 DNA sequence: TGTGCCAGTAGTTCACAGGTGAACACCGGGGAGCTGTTTTTT. This translates into CASSSQVNTGELFF. The chain combines TRBV19 with TRBJ2-2; possible D gene TRBD1, 5 bases. The CDR3 consists of 14 residues. Trimming stripped 5 bases from V and 1 base from J, with 8 bases between. Germline CDR1 and CDR2: LNHDA and SQIVND (reference sequence).

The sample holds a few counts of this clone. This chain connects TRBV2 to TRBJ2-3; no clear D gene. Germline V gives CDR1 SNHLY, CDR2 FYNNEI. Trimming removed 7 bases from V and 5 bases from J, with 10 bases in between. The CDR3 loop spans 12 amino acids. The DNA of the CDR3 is TGTGCCAGCAAGCTTTTCGAAGATACGCAGTATTTT. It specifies CASKLFEDTQYF.

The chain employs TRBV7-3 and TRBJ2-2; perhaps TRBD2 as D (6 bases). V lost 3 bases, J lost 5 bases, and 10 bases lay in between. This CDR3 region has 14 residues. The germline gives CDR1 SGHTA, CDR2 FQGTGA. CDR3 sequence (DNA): TGTGCCAGCAGCTTGGGACTGAAGACCGGGGAGCTGTTTTTT. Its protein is CASSLGLKTGELFF.

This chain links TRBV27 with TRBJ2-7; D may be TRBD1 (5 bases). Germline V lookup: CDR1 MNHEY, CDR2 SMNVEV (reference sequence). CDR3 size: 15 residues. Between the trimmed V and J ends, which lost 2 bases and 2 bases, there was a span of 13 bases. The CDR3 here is CASSLGAGQTYEQYF. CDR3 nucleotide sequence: TGTGCCAGCAGTTTAGGGGCAGGGCAGACCTACGAGCAGTACTTC.

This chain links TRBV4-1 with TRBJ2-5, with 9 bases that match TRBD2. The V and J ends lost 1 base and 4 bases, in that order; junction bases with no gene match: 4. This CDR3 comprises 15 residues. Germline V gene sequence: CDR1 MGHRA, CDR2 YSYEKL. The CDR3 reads CASSQVGLAPETQYF. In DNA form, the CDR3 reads TGCGCCAGCAGCCAAGTGGGACTAGCCCCAGAGACCCAGTACTTC.

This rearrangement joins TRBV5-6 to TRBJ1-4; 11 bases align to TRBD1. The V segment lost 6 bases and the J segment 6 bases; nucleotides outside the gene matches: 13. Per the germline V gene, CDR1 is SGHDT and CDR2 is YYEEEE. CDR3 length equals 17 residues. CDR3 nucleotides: TGTGCCAGCACTGTGTTGGGACAGGGGGGAGGAGATGAAAAACTGTTTTTT. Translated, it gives CASTVLGQGGGDEKLFF.

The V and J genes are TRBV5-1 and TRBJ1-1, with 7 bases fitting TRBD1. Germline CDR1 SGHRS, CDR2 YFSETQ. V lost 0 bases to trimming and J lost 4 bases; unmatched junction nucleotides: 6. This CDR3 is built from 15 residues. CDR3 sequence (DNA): TGCGCCAGCAGCTTGGAGGGGGACAGAACCACTGAAGCTTTCTTT. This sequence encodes CASSLEGDRTTEAFF.